A selection of T cell receptor beta chains follows, all from one sample in a study of T-cell reconstitution after alpha-beta-depleted transplantation in children. TCRdb used MiXCR to reprocess the PCR reads, holding one entry per CDR3 protein. This table holds around 410,000 distinct CDR3 sequences, roughly a tenth found once. The source material was PBMCs from the stem cell graft donor, sampled from the stem cell graft. Receptors were obtained from a human donor who donated a stem cell graft to a child with acute myeloid leukemia. CDR3s include the opening cysteine and the closing phenylalanine or tryptophan. Fields, in order: V gene, J gene, CDR3 protein.

V gene: TRBV2; J gene: TRBJ2-7; CDR3 protein: CASSDWDRGSYEQYF
V gene: TRBV9; J gene: TRBJ2-2; CDR3 protein: CASSVTKQGYGELFF
V gene: TRBV20-1; J gene: TRBJ1-2; CDR3 protein: CSATGTGAGYTF
V gene: TRBV7-6; J gene: TRBJ1-3; CDR3 protein: CASSLAGTPGGNTIYF
V gene: TRBV5-4; J gene: TRBJ2-5; CDR3 protein: CASSPDRGGLQYF
V gene: TRBV4-2; J gene: TRBJ2-3; CDR3 protein: CASSQGEGSGTPQYF
V gene: TRBV18; J gene: TRBJ1-1; CDR3 protein: CASSLRSGDDEAFF
V gene: TRBV5-5; J gene: TRBJ2-1; CDR3 protein: CASSDPRAHLVQFF
V gene: TRBV4-1; J gene: TRBJ1-1; CDR3 protein: CASSHPTGGGEAFF
V gene: TRBV6-5; J gene: TRBJ1-6; CDR3 protein: CASSYSQNSPLHF
V gene: TRBV7-8; J gene: TRBJ2-6; CDR3 protein: CASSLPGLAPFGANVLTF
V gene: TRBV7-2; J gene: TRBJ2-1; CDR3 protein: CASSRGQGGDEQFF
V gene: TRBV7-2; J gene: TRBJ2-1; CDR3 protein: CASSSRGLAGVHEQFF
V gene: TRBV5-1; J gene: TRBJ2-1; CDR3 protein: CASSLEASRGQFF
V gene: TRBV7-6; J gene: TRBJ2-7; CDR3 protein: CASSLAGTSGSYEQYF
V gene: TRBV6-1; J gene: TRBJ2-7; CDR3 protein: CASSQTGYPVSYEQYF
V gene: TRBV5-4; J gene: TRBJ2-1; CDR3 protein: CASSNGLAENNEQFF
V gene: TRBV7-2; J gene: TRBJ2-7; CDR3 protein: CASSGASYEQYF
V gene: TRBV12-3/TRBV12-4; J gene: TRBJ2-1; CDR3 protein: CASSAASVEQFF
V gene: TRBV3-1; J gene: TRBJ2-1; CDR3 protein: CASSRAQGYNEQFF
V gene: TRBV6-5; J gene: TRBJ2-3; CDR3 protein: CASSYPPPSTQYF
V gene: TRBV30; J gene: TRBJ2-7; CDR3 protein: CAWSGTHSGEQYF
V gene: TRBV6-2/TRBV6-3; J gene: TRBJ2-5; CDR3 protein: CASSYSGYQETQYF
V gene: TRBV7-2; J gene: TRBJ2-7; CDR3 protein: CASSPGGGVSSYEQYF
V gene: TRBV12-3/TRBV12-4; J gene: TRBJ2-1; CDR3 protein: CASSFGARPSNEQFF
V gene: TRBV11-3; J gene: TRBJ2-2; CDR3 protein: CASSQRDRGLTGELFF
V gene: TRBV20-1; J gene: TRBJ2-1; CDR3 protein: CSARPGLAFNEQFF
V gene: TRBV5-1; J gene: TRBJ2-5; CDR3 protein: CASSPGQPQETQYF
V gene: TRBV15; J gene: TRBJ2-1; CDR3 protein: CATSSHPGPDYNEQFF
V gene: TRBV2; J gene: TRBJ1-2; CDR3 protein: CASASTGVNYGYTF
V gene: TRBV7-9; J gene: TRBJ2-1; CDR3 protein: CASSFQGLEQFF
V gene: TRBV9; J gene: TRBJ2-5; CDR3 protein: CASSSGGLRGTQYF
V gene: TRBV5-1; J gene: TRBJ1-5; CDR3 protein: CASSLGGDSNQPQHF
V gene: TRBV6-5; J gene: TRBJ2-1; CDR3 protein: CASSSSIYNEQFF
V gene: TRBV10-3; J gene: TRBJ2-3; CDR3 protein: CAISTPRGSTDTQYF
V gene: TRBV7-2; J gene: TRBJ1-6; CDR3 protein: CASSHGRGGSPLHF
V gene: TRBV29-1; J gene: TRBJ1-4; CDR3 protein: CSVEVEEGINEKLFF
V gene: TRBV29-1; J gene: TRBJ2-7; CDR3 protein: CSVVSGSGGDEQYF
V gene: TRBV7-9; J gene: TRBJ2-3; CDR3 protein: CASSFQSGNTDTQYF
V gene: TRBV2; J gene: TRBJ2-3; CDR3 protein: CASSFSGGAKDTQYF
V gene: TRBV12-3/TRBV12-4; J gene: TRBJ2-5; CDR3 protein: CASRPTAGAGTQYF
V gene: TRBV20-1; J gene: TRBJ1-1; CDR3 protein: CRLGRATEAFF
V gene: TRBV30; J gene: TRBJ1-5; CDR3 protein: CAWNQNSNQPQHF
V gene: TRBV5-1; J gene: TRBJ2-6; CDR3 protein: CASSWTTRRHSGANVLTF
V gene: TRBV20-1; J gene: TRBJ2-3; CDR3 protein: CSAQGAVTQYF